These 10 T cell receptor delta chains share one sample of origin, sequenced in a study of γδ T cells in repeated Plasmodium falciparum infection (TCRdb year 2021). Libraries were prepared through multiplex PCR. Sequenced using an Illumina MiSeq. The public reads were reprocessed by TCRdb using CATT, and rows of matching DNA were later combined. The sample table records approximately 93,000 delta-chain clones; roughly 0.98% of these occur just once. More than 9% of the sample belongs to the ten largest clones. Vgamma9/Vdelta2+ and Vdelta2-negative gammadelta T cell populations were flow-sorted from peripheral blood mononuclear cells for bulk TCR repertoire analysis. Sequenced sample: gamma-delta T cells from blood. These receptors were collected from a pool of human donors (malaria-infected and uninfected, not separated).

This clone was seen more than once but under ten times. It differs at one base from a far larger clone, so likely a read error. This sample includes further DNA sequences coding for the same CDR3. This CDR3 reads CACDSTGGYGSWDTRQMFF. The CDR3 DNA sequence: TGTGCTTGTGACAGTACTGGGGGATACGGCTCCTGGGACACCCGACAGATGTTTTTC. This chain connects TRDV2 to TRDJ3, with 13 bases aligning to TRDD3. The J gene, absent from TCRdb, was called here by matching the DNA to germline. This CDR3 is built from 19 residues. Germline lookup yields CDR1 GEAIGNYY and CDR2 EKD.

As for this clone: TCRdb's listed protein matches a much larger clone and diverges from this DNA's translation at residue 13, likely through a read error; the protein shown comes from the DNA. The CDR3 nucleotides read TGTGCTCTTGGGGAACTAGGGAGTTTTAGTGGGGGACGGCCCGTGTGGTACACCGATAAACTCATCTTT. This translates into CALGELGSFSGGRPVWYTDKLIF. This rearrangement joins TRDV1 to TRDJ1, with 7 bases lining up with TRDD3. The J gene comes from matching the DNA to germline here; TCRdb lacks it. V lost 0 bases to trimming and J lost 0 bases; unmatched junction nucleotides: 25. CDR1 is TSWWSYY, CDR2 QGS, per germline. The CDR3 sequence is 23 residues long.

This clone is medium-sized. The sample contains more than one DNA sequence encoding this CDR3. The chain links TRDV1 to TRDJ1, with 7 bases that match TRDD2. There are 22 residues in the CDR3. The J segment lost 5 bases and the V segment lost 2 bases, leaving 29 bases of the junction unmatched. CDR1 is TSWWSYY, CDR2 QGS, per germline. CDR3 sequence: CALGETFDSVPTGGDHEDKLIF. CDR3 in DNA: TGTGCTCTTGGGGAAACCTTTGATTCCGTTCCTACAGGTGGGGACCACGAGGATAAACTCATCTTT.

Many counts were recorded for this clone. This likely reflects a read error, since a far larger clone is one base away. The sample contains more than one DNA sequence encoding this CDR3. The chain uses TRDV1 and TRDJ1; D possibly corresponds to TRDD2 (6 bases). The length of the CDR3 is 23 residues. The germline gives CDR1 TSWWSYY, CDR2 QGS. Trimming removed 3 bases at V and 0 bases at J, with 35 bases between. For the CDR3, the DNA is TGTGCTCTTGGGGATCACATCCCTGTAGTGCCGCCGGGGGTCCTACCGTACACCGATAAACTCATCTTT. It yields the protein CALGDHIPVVPPGVLPYTDKLIF.

The sample holds a few counts of this clone. A read error is the likely source, as a far larger clone sits one nucleotide away. The identical CDR3 is also encoded by other nucleotide sequences in the sample. The chain carries TRDV1 and TRDJ1; D possibly corresponds to TRDD3 (6 bases). Between the trimmed V and J ends, which lost 8 bases and 5 bases, there was a span of 30 bases. Germline CDR1 reads TSWWSYY; CDR2 reads QGS. The CDR3 totals 18 residues. The CDR3: CALRIYAVGGLPGDKLIF. The CDR3 DNA reads as TGTGCTCTTCGAATATACGCAGTGGGGGGGCTCCCAGGAGATAAACTCATCTTT.

This clone was counted many times. The chain combines TRDV1 with TRDJ1; 10 bases are shared with TRDD3. This CDR3 has 26 residues. Trimming took 0 bases from V and 0 from J; bases not matched to a gene: 31. CDR1 and CDR2 from the germline V gene are TSWWSYY and QGS. CDR3 sequence reads: CALGELGVKGFSTGGFSHLYTDKLIF. CDR3 nucleotides: TGTGCTCTTGGGGAACTAGGAGTCAAAGGCTTTTCGACTGGGGGATTCTCACACCTGTACACCGATAAACTCATCTTT.

This clone appeared a few times. It differs at one base from a far larger clone, so likely a read error. In the same sample, other DNA sequences code for this CDR3. The chain couples TRDV2 to TRDJ2; 9 bases align to TRDD3. J gave up 5 bases and V 3 bases, and 3 bases lay outside the gene matches. From germline, CDR1 is GEAIGNYY and CDR2 EKD. This CDR3 spans 14 amino acids. CDR3 DNA: TGTGCCTGTGACGTGCTGGGGGATACAGCACAACTCTTCTTT. Protein product: CACDVLGDTAQLFF.

This clone has only a few counts. Translating this DNA gives a protein that differs at residue 13 from the TCRdb one, which belongs to a much larger clone; a read error is likely, and the protein shown is this translation. The genes are TRDV1 and TRDJ1, with D perhaps matching TRDD3 (6 bases). The J gene was missing in TCRdb and was found by matching the end of the DNA to germline. Germline-derived CDR1 and CDR2 are TSWWSYY and QGS. The CDR3 extends over 21 amino acids. V lost 1 base and J lost 10, with 37 bases in between. The CDR3 coding sequence is TGTGCTCTTGGGGAACGAGAGCGCCTACATTCGAACAGGGGGGAACTGCCCGGACTCATCTTT. It yields the protein CALGERERLHSNRGELPGLIF.

Worth noting for this clone: A read error is likely here: a far larger clone is one base away. Other nucleotide sequences from this sample produce the same CDR3. The chain employs TRDV2 and TRDJ2, with D tentatively TRDD3 (5 bases). Here the J gene was assigned by germline matching of the DNA, as TCRdb has none. CDR3 length: 20 amino acids. V gave up 0 bases and J gave up 1 base, with 23 bases separating them. Germline CDR1 GEAIGNYY, CDR2 EKD. CDR3 DNA sequence: TGTGCCTGTGACACCCTTACTGGAGGATCGAGCAAAGATTTGACAGCACAACTCTTCTTT. Its protein product is CACDTLTGGSSKDLTAQLFF.

Comment on this clone: TCRdb's protein, taken from a much larger clone, differs from this DNA's translation at residue 8, likely owing to a read error; the protein displayed comes from the DNA. The gene calls are TRDV1 and TRDJ1; 9 bases fit TRDD3. CDR1 and CDR2 (germline): TSWWSYY, QGS. CDR3 length equals 26 residues. Trimming at V came to 1 base and at J to 4 bases, leaving 37 bases not matched to a gene. CDR3 DNA: TGTGCTCTTGGGGAACGATCCTCCCCAAAGACCCAAGTGTTACTGGGGGAATGTCGAGCGAACGATAAACTCATCTTT. As protein: CALGERSSPKTQVLLGECRANDKLIF.